The clone carrying this T cell receptor (beta chain) was seen at least ten times. These data originate in a study of T-cell reconstitution after alpha-beta-depleted transplantation in children. Germline CDR1 MNHEY, CDR2 SVGEGT. V dropped 7 bases and J dropped 5 bases, with 2 bases sitting between them. This CDR3 is built from 10 residues. The TCRbeta library was prepared with unique molecular identifiers. TCRdb recomputed calls from the PCR reads with MiXCR, one row per CDR3 protein. The profile covers 670,000 or so distinct CDR3 sequences, with under 15% appearing a single time and 0.79% taken by the ten largest.

The chain uses TRBV6-2 or TRBV6-3 and TRBJ2-2; no reliable D call. Here the sequenced sample was PBMCs, taken before TCRalphabeta/CD19-depleted stem cell transplant. The clonotype comes from a girl aged 2 to 10 with congenital amegakaryocytic thrombocytopenia, due to receive a stem cell transplant. For the CDR3, the DNA is TGTGCCAGCACTACCGGGGAGCTGTTTTTT. Translated: CASTTGELFF.